This TCR beta chain was recorded in a study of blood T cell repertoires in COVID-19. About the study: T cells, B-cell-depleted T cells, or PBMCs provided the cDNA or gDNA that served as material.

Original data processing: How many nucleated cells were present was estimated from reference gene primer amplification. Only in-frame clones appear in the TCRdb table, and some are missing; sequencing was by immunoSEQ multiplex PCR. V, J and clone size are taken as reported in that table, and D and trimming were inferred from the DNA itself. The data hold a few hundred thousand clones, with 82% observed a single time. CDR1 and CDR2 from the germline V gene are SGHRS and YFSETQ. The CDR3 has 13 amino acids. Trimming cost V 6 bases and J 7 bases, with 16 bases left between them. The receptor was derived from a man aged 35 to 55 who had recovered from COVID-19. J is TRBJ1-1 and V is TRBV5-1; possibly TRBD1 for D (6 bases). Input material: PBMCs or T cells enriched from blood (not recorded which). Here the CDR3 reads CASIRDNEDEAFF. The CDR3 region has the DNA TGCGCCAGCATCCGGGACAACGAAGATGAAGCTTTCTTT.